This T cell receptor (beta chain) was sequenced in a study of blood T cell repertoires in COVID-19. The overall study: Sites in the United States, Italy and Spain provided acute and convalescent COVID-19 samples. The analysed material was cDNA or gDNA that came from T cells, B-cell-depleted T cells, or PBMCs.

Per the original data handling: Researchers report that nucleated cell counts were estimated from reference gene primer amplification. Profiled with immunoSEQ multiplex PCR; TCRdb holds only in-frame clones, not every one. V and J calls and clone size are given by that table; D and trimming were obtained from the DNA. The table shows under 130,000 clones, with 85% to 90% occurring only once. With 6 bases removed from V and 2 bases from J, the gap between germline ends came to 11 bases. Germline V gives CDR1 MDHEN, CDR2 SYDVKM. CDR3 length: 14 residues. The sample comprised peripheral blood. This TCR derives from a woman older than 75 with acute or convalescent COVID-19. This sequence joins TRBV28 and TRBJ2-1; tentative D call: TRBD2 (7 bases). CDR3 protein: CASRVGGPYNEQFF. For the CDR3, the DNA is TGTGCCAGCAGGGTGGGGGGGCCCTACAATGAGCAGTTCTTC.